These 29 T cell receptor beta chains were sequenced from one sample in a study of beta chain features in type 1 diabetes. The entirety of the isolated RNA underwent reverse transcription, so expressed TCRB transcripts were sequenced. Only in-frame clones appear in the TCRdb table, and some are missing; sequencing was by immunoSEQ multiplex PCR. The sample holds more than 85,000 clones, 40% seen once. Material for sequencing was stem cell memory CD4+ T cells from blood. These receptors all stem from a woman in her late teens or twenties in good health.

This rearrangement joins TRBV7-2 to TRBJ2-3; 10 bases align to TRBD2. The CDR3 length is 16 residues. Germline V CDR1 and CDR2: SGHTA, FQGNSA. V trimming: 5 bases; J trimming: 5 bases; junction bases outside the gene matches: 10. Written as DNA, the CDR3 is TGTGCCAGCAGCCGCAGTCTAGCGGGAGCGGTAGATACGCAGTATTTT. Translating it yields CASSRSLAGAVDTQYF.

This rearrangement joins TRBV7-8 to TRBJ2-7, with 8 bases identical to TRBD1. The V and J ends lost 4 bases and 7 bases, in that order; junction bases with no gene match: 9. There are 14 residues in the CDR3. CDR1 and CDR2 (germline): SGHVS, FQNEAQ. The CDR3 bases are TGTGCCAGCAGCTCCGGACAGGGCCTCAGGGAGCAGTACTTC. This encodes CASSSGQGLREQYF.

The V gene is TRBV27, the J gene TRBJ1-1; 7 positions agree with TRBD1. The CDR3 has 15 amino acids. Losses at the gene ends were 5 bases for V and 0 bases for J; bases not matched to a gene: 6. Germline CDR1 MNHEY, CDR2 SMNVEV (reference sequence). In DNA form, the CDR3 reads TGTGCCAGCAGTCGTACAGGGGCCCTGAACACTGAAGCTTTCTTT. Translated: CASSRTGALNTEAFF.

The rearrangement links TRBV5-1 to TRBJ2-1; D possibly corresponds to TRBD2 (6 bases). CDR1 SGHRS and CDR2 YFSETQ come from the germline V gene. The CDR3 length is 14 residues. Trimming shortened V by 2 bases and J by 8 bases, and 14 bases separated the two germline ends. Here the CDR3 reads CASSFGAGTDEQFF. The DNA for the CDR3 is TGCGCCAGCAGCTTTGGGGCGGGAACGGATGAGCAGTTCTTC.

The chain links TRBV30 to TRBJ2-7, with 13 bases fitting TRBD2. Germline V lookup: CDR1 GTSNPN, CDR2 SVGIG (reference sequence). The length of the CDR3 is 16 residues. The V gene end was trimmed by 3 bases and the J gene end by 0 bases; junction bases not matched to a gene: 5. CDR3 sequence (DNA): TGTGCCTGGAGGGGGACTAGCGGGATGATCTCCTACGAGCAGTACTTC. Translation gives CAWRGTSGMISYEQYF.

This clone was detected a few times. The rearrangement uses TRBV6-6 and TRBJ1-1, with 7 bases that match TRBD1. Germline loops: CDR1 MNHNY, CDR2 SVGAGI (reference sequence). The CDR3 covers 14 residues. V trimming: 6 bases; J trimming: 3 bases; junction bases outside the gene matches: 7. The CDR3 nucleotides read TGTGCCAGCAGGGGCAGGGGGTCGGACACTGAAGCTTTCTTT. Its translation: CASRGRGSDTEAFF.

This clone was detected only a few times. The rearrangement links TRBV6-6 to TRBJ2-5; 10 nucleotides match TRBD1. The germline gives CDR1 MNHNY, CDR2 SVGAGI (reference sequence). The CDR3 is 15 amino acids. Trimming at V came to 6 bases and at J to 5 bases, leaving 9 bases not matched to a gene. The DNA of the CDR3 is TGTGCCAGCAGCTCCCCGACAGGGGGCTTGGAGACCCAGTACTTC. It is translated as CASSSPTGGLETQYF.

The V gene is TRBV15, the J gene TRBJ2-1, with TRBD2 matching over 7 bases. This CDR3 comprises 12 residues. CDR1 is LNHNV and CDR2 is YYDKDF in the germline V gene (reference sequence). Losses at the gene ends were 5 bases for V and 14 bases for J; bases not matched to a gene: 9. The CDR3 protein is CATSVGRREKFF. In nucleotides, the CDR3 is TGTGCCACCAGCGTTGGGCGGCGGGAGAAGTTCTTC.

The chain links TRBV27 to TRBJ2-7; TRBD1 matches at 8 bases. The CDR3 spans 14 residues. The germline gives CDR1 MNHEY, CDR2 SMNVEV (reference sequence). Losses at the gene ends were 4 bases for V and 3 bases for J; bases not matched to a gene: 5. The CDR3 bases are TGTGCCAGCAGTTGGGACAGGAGAAGCTACGAGCAGTACTTC. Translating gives CASSWDRRSYEQYF.

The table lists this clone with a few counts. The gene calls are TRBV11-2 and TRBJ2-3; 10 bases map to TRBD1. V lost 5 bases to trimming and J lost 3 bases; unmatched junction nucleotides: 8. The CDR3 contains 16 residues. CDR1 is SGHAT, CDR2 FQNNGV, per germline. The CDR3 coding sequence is TGTGCCAGCAGCGCACGACAGGGGGCAGGAACAGATACGCAGTATTTT. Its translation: CASSARQGAGTDTQYF.

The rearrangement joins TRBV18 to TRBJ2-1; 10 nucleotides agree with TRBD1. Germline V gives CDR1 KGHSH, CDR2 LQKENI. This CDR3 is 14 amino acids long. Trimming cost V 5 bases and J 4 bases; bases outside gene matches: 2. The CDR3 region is CASSDRGPYNEQFF. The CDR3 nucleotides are TGTGCCAGCTCAGACAGGGGGCCGTACAATGAGCAGTTCTTC.

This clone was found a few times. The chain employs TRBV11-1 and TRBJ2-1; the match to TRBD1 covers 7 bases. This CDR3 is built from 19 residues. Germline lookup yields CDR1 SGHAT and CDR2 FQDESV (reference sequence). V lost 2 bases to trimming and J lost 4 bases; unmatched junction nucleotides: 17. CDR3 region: CASSLFSSGTGTEYNEQFF. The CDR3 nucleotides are TGTGCCAGCAGCTTATTCTCCTCAGGCACCGGGACAGAATACAATGAGCAGTTCTTC.

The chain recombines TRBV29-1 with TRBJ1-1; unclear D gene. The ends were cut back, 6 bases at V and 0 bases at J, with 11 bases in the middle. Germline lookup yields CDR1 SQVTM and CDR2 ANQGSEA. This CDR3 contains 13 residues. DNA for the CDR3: TGCAGCGTAGCTCAGGCCCTGAACACTGAAGCTTTCTTT. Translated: CSVAQALNTEAFF.

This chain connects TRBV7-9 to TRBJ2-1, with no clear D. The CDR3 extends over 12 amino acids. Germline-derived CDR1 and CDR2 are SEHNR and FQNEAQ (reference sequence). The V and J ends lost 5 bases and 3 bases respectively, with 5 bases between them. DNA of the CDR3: TGTGCCAGCAGCCGGAGCTACAATGAGCAGTTCTTC. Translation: CASSRSYNEQFF.

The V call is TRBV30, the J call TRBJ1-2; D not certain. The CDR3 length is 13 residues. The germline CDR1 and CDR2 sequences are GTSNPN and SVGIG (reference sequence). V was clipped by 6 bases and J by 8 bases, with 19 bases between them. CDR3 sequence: CACWAPGSEGYTF. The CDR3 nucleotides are TGTGCCTGCTGGGCCCCCGGGAGCGAGGGCTACACCTTC. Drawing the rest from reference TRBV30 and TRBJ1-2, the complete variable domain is SQTIHQWPATLVQPVGSPLSLECTVEGTSNPNLYWYRQAAGRGLQLLFYSVGIGQISSEVPQNLSASRPQDRQFILSSKKLLLSDSGFYLCACWAPGSEGYTFGSGTRLTVV.

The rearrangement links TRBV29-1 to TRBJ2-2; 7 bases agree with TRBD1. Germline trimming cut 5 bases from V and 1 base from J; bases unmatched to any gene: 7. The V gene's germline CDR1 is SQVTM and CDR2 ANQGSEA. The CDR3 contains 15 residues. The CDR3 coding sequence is TGCAGCGTTAAAAGGACAGGAGTGAACACCGGGGAGCTGTTTTTT. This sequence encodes CSVKRTGVNTGELFF.

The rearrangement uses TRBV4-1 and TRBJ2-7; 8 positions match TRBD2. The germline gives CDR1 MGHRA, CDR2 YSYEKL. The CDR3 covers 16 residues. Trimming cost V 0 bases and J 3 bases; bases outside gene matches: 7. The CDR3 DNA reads TGCGCCAGCAGCCAAGATCCCAGCGGGAGCTACTACGAGCAGTACTTC. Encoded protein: CASSQDPSGSYYEQYF.

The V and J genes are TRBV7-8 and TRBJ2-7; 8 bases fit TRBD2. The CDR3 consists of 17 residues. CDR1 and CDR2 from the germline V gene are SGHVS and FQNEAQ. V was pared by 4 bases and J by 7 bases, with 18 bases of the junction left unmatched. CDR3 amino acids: CASSSSKVYGRALEQYF. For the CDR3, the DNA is TGTGCCAGCAGCTCCTCTAAGGTGTACGGGAGGGCCCTTGAGCAGTACTTC.

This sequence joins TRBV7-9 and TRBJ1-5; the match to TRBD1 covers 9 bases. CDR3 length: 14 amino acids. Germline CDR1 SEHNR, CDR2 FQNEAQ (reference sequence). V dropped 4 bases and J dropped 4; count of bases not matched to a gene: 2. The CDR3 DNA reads TGTGCCAGCAGCTCGACAGGGGGTAATCAGCCCCAGCATTTT. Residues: CASSSTGGNQPQHF.

For the CDR3, the DNA is TGTGCCAGCTCACCCGGACAGGGTGGGGGGAACACTGAAGCTTTCTTT. This encodes CASSPGQGGGNTEAFF. V and J are TRBV18 and TRBJ1-1; TRBD1 matches 8 bases. J was trimmed by 1 base and V by 3 bases; bases with no gene match: 7. The germline V gene has CDR1 KGHSH and CDR2 LQKENI. The CDR3 has 16 residues.

The CDR3 spells CASRTLAGGPHEQFF. The DNA of the CDR3 is TGTGCCAGCAGGACACTAGCGGGAGGGCCGCATGAGCAGTTCTTC. This chain uses TRBV6-1 with TRBJ2-1; 13 nucleotides match TRBD2. V was clipped by 6 bases and J by 8 bases; unmatched bases: 7. Germline V CDR1 and CDR2: MNHNS, SASEGT. There are 15 residues in the CDR3.

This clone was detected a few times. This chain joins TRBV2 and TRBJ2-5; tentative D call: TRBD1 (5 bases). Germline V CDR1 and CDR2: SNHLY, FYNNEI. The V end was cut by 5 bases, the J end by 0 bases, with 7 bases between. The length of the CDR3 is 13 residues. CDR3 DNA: TGTGCCAGCAGTTACAGGTACCAAGAGACCCAGTACTTC. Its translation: CASSYRYQETQYF.

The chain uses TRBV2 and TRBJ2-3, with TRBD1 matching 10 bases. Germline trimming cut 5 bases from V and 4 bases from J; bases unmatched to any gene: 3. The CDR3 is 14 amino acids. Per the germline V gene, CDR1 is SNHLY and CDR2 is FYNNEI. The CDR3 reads CASSLTGGADTQYF. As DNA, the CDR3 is TGTGCCAGCAGTTTGACAGGGGGCGCAGATACGCAGTATTTT.

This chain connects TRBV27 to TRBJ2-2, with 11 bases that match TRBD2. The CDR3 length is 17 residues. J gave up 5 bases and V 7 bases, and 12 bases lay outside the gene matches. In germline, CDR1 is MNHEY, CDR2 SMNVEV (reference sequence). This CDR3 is CASTNIAGGDRTGELFF. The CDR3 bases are TGTGCCAGCACCAACATAGCGGGAGGGGATCGGACCGGGGAGCTGTTTTTT.

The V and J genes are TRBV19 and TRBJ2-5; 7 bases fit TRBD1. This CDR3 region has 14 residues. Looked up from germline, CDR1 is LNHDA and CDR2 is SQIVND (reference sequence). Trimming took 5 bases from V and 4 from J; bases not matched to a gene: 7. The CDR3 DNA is TGTGCCAGTAGTGGTATCGACAGGGCAGAGACCCAGTACTTC. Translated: CASSGIDRAETQYF.

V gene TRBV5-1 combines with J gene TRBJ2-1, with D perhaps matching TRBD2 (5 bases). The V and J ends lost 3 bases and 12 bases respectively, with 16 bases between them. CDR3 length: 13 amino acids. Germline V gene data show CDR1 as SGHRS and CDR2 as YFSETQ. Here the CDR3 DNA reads TGCGCCAGCAGCTCACTACCTAAAGGGAGGCAGTTCTTC. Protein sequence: CASSSLPKGRQFF.

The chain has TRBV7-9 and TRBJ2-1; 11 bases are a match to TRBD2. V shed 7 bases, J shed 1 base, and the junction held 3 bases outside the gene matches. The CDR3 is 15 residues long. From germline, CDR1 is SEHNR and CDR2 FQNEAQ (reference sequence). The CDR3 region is CASTVAGGSYNEQFF. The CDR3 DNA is TGTGCCAGCACCGTAGCGGGAGGGTCCTACAATGAGCAGTTCTTC.

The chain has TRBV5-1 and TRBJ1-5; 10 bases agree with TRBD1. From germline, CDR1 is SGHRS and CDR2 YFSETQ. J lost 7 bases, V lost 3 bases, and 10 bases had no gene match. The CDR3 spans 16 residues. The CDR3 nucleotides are TGCGCCAGCAGCTGGGGGTTGACAGGGGGCAGACAGCCCCAGCATTTT. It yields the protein CASSWGLTGGRQPQHF.

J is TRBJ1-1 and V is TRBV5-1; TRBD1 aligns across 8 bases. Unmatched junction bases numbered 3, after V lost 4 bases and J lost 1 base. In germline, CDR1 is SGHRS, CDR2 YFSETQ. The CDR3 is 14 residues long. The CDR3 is CASSPGQGNTEAFF. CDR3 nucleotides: TGCGCCAGCAGCCCAGGACAGGGGAACACTGAAGCTTTCTTT.